The entry below gives a single T cell receptor beta chain sequence along with its context. Its antigen is as yet unknown. Sequencing used immunoSEQ multiplex PCR; TCRdb keeps in-frame clones, though not all of them. The data contain 240,000 or so clones, more than 65% of them seen just once; the ten biggest clones take up 0.64%. These data belong to a study of Tregs in tolerant kidney transplant recipients. Looked up from germline, CDR1 is GTSNPN and CDR2 is SVGIG (reference sequence). V lost 2 bases, J lost 3 bases, and 3 bases stayed unmatched. The CDR3 has 14 amino acids. Thawed PBMCs were FACS-sorted into unstimulated CD4+CD25+CD127- regulatory T cells, CD4+CD25- non-regulatory cells, CD4 and CD8 cells. Study results and caveats: Expanding Tregs on activated donor B cells appeared to best identify donor-specific TCRbeta clones. Findings come from small patient numbers and require larger validation.

The sequenced sample consisted of CD4+ T cells from blood. The sequence derives from a human donor in good health. The gene calls are TRBV30 and TRBJ2-5, with 10 nucleotides matching TRBD1. The CDR3 DNA reads TGTGCCTGGAGTAGAGGGACAGGGGAAGAGACCCAGTACTTC. It is translated as CAWSRGTGEETQYF.